This T cell receptor beta chain was sequenced during a study of blood T cell repertoires in COVID-19. Participants were aged roughly 18 to 90 years, lived in roughly 25 US areas, and enrolled virtually. Donors in Cohort 3 who had recovered were those with two negative PCRs, healthcare professional clearance, or resolution of their symptoms. Trimming cost V 5 bases and J 7 bases; bases outside gene matches: 7. The CDR3 consists of 16 residues. CDR1 and CDR2 (germline): SNHLY, FYNNEI. The method was immunoSEQ multiplex PCR; TCRdb's version includes in-frame clones alone and lacks a portion of them. The sample records 250,000 to 350,000 clones, about 85% being singletons.

The sequenced material came from PBMCs or T cells enriched from blood (not recorded which). The TCR comes from a woman between 45 and 60 years old who had recovered from COVID-19. The rearrangement uses TRBV2 and TRBJ2-2; 13 bases fit TRBD2. The CDR3 bases are TGTGCCAGCAGTCCCACTAGCGGGGGGGCGTTCGGGGAGCTGTTTTTT. This encodes CASSPTSGGAFGELFF.